This T cell receptor (beta chain) was found in a study of Ad26.COV2.S vaccination and SARS-CoV-2 variants. Treatment of the sample: 15 to 20 received Ad26.COV2.S at low or high dose, single or two shots; a few received placebo; per-sample allocation not given. Collection of samples fell on day 63 after the first vaccine or placebo injection. Spike of the Wuhan-strain SARS-CoV-2 was expressed by an Ad26 vector, which formed the vaccine. Assay: immunoSEQ multiplex PCR; the TCRdb copy retains only in-frame clones and omits some. The sample has around 300,000 clones, less than 90% seen once. V was cut by 2 bases and J by 7 bases, with 11 bases left in between. The CDR3 is 14 amino acids. CDR1 is SGHAT, CDR2 FQNNGV, per germline.

This sequence was found in a person aged 18 to 59 who received the Ad26.COV2.S COVID-19 vaccine or a placebo. The sample was peripheral blood, taken in a trial of Ad26.COV2.S vaccine versus placebo. V and J are TRBV11-2 and TRBJ1-4, with D uncertain. CDR3 in amino acids: CASSLLGTGEKLFF. DNA for the CDR3: TGTGCCAGCAGCTTATTGGGTACGGGTGAAAAACTGTTTTTT. Using reference TRBV11-2 and TRBJ1-4 for the parts outside the CDR3, the full variable domain is EAGVAQSPRYKIIEKRQSVAFWCNPISGHATLYWYQQILGQGPKLLIQFQNNGVVDDSQLPKDRFSAERLKGVDSTLKIQPAKLEDSAVYLCASSLLGTGEKLFFGSGTQLSVL.